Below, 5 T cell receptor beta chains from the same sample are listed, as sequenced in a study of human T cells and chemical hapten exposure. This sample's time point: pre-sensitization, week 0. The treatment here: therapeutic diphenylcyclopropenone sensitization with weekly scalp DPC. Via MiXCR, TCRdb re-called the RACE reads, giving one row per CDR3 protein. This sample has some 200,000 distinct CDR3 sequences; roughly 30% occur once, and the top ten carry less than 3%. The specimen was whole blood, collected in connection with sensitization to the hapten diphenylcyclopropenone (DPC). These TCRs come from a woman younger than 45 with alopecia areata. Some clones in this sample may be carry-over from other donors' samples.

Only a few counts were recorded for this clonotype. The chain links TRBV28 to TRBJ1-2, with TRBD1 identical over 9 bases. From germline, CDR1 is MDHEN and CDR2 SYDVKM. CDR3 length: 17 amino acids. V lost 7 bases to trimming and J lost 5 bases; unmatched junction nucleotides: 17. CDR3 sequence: CASNWGTGKVEGYGYTF. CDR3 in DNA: TGTGCCAGCAATTGGGGGACAGGGAAAGTAGAAGGGTATGGCTACACCTTC.

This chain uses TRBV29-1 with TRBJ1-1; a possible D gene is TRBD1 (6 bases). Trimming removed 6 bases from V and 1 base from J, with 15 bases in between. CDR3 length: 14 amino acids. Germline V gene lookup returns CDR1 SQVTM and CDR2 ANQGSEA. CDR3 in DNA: TGCAGCGTCCAACCGGGACAAAGGAACACTGAAGCTTTCTTT. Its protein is CSVQPGQRNTEAFF.

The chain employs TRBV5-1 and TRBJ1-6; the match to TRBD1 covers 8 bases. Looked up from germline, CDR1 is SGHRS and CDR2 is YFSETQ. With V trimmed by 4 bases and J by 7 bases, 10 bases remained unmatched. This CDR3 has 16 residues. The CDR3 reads CASSPEPGQVNSPLHF. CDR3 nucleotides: TGCGCCAGCAGCCCAGAACCGGGACAGGTGAATTCACCCCTCCACTTT.

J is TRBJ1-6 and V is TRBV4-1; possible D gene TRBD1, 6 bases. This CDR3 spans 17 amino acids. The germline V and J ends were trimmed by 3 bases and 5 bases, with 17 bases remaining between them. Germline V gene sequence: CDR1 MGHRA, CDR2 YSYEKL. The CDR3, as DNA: TGCGCCAGCAGCCACCCAGGGGATGCGGCCAATAATTCACCCCTCCACTTT. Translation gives CASSHPGDAANNSPLHF.

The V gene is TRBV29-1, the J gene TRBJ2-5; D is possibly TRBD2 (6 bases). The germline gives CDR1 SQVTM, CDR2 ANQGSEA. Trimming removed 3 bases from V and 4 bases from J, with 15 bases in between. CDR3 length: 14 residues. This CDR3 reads CSVDATRVGETQYF. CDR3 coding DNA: TGCAGCGTTGACGCGACTAGAGTTGGAGAGACCCAGTACTTC.